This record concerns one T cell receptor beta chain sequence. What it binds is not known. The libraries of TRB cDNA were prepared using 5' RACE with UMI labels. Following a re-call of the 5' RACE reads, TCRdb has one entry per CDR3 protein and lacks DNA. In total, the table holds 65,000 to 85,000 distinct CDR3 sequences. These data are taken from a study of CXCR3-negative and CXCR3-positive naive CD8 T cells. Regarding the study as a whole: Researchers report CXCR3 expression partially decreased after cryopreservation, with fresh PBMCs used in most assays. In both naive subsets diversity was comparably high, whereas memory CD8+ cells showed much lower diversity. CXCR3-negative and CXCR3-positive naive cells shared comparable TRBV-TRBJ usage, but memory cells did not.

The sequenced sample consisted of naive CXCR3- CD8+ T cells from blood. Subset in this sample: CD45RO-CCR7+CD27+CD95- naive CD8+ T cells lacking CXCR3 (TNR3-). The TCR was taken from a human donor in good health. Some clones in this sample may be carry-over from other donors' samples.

CDR3 protein: CSARVMRFTEAFF. The V call is TRBV20-1, the J call TRBJ1-1. CDR1 is DFQATT, CDR2 SNEGSKA, per germline (reference sequence). CDR3 length: 13 amino acids.